Following are 5 T cell receptor beta chains from one sample sequenced in a study of blood T cell repertoires in COVID-19 (dated by TCRdb to the early 2020s). The library was obtained by the immunoSEQ multiplex PCR assay. As stored in TCRdb, this immuneACCESS dataset retains in-frame rearrangements with V and J assigned. A fraction of the clones does not appear; measured against another copy, unresolved V genes explain less than half of the discrepancy, and the remainder lacks a known reason. The sample has hundreds of thousands of clones on record, more than 75% of them singletons. Of the sample, 10% is held by the ten largest clones. Specimen: PBMCs or T cells enriched from blood (not recorded which). The receptor source for this set is a woman aged 50 to 65 who had recovered from COVID-19.

This CDR3 is CASRGDTEAFF. DNA of the CDR3: TGTGCCAGCAGAGGGGACACTGAAGCTTTCTTT. The chain employs TRBV2 and TRBJ1-1, with TRBD1 as a possible D gene (5 bases). The ends were cut back, 6 bases at V and 3 bases at J, with 5 bases in the middle. Germline V gene data show CDR1 as SNHLY and CDR2 as FYNNEI. The CDR3 contains 11 residues.

J is TRBJ2-1 and V is TRBV5-1; 9 bases match TRBD2. Germline CDR1 is SGHRS and CDR2 is YFSETQ. The CDR3 sequence is 14 residues long. The junction had 3 bases not matched to a gene; V was cut back by 2 bases and J by 6 bases. The CDR3 nucleotides read TGCGCCAGCAGCTTAGCGGGGGGTGGCAATGAGCAGTTCTTC. It translates to CASSLAGGGNEQFF.

The rearrangement uses TRBV5-4 and TRBJ2-2, with TRBD2 identical over 10 bases. This CDR3 is 18 amino acids long. Germline trimming cut 6 bases from V and 4 bases from J; bases unmatched to any gene: 15. The germline V gene encodes CDR1 SGHNT and CDR2 YYREEE (reference sequence). In DNA form, the CDR3 reads TGTGCCAGCACCCGGGGGGTAGCGGGGGGACTGCGCACCGGGGAGCTGTTTTTT. Translating it yields CASTRGVAGGLRTGELFF. The whole variable domain, filled in from reference TRBV5-4 and TRBJ2-2, reads ETGVTQSPTHLIKTRGQQVTLRCSSQSGHNTVSWYQQALGQGPQFIFQYYREEENGRGNFPPRFSGLQFPNYSSELNVNALELDDSALYLCASTRGVAGGLRTGELFFGEGSRLTVL.

The V call is TRBV18, the J call TRBJ2-3; D may be TRBD2 (6 bases). The germline V gene encodes CDR1 KGHSH and CDR2 LQKENI. CDR3 length: 15 residues. Trimming took 6 bases from V and 0 from J, leaving 13 bases between them. The CDR3 DNA is TGTGCCAGCTCCTCAGCCGGGGGAAGCACAGATACGCAGTATTTT. Translated: CASSSAGGSTDTQYF.

The rearrangement links TRBV7-9 to TRBJ2-3; 8 nucleotides match TRBD2. The CDR3 is 14 residues long. V lost 11 bases, J lost 6 bases, and 13 bases stayed unmatched. CDR1 and CDR2 (germline): SEHNR, FQNEAQ (reference sequence). CDR3 nucleotide sequence: TGTGCCCCCCAGAGATTAGCGGGGTGGGATACGCAGTATTTT. Translating gives CAPQRLAGWDTQYF.